The sequence of this T cell receptor beta chain was determined in a study of cytomegalovirus exposure and HLA in healthy donors. Study in general: Earlier sequencing of 150 million to 200 million T cells yielded approximately 120 million unique TCR beta sequences.

The CDR3 has 14 residues. CDR1 and CDR2 (germline): SGDLS, YYNGEE. V gave up 4 bases and J gave up 10 bases; unmatched junction bases: 8. 60 Vbeta and 13 Jbeta primers were used in PCR. Sequenced by immunoSEQ multiplex PCR; TCRdb stores in-frame clones only, minus some. The sample shows roughly 200,000 clones, 80% to 90% of them seen only once. The specimen was PBMCs. The TCR was taken from a woman younger than 30 in good health and CMV-seronegative. This chain uses TRBV9 with TRBJ2-1; 10 positions match TRBD2. The CDR3: CASSSTRTSGEQFF. CDR3 sequence (DNA): TGTGCCAGCAGCTCAACCCGGACTAGCGGAGAGCAGTTCTTC.